This T cell receptor (beta chain) is drawn from a study of T cell changes during pregnancy in multiple sclerosis. Only a few counts were recorded for this clone. Germline values: CDR1 SQVTM, CDR2 ANQGSEA. This CDR3 region has 12 residues. Clones were read by immunoSEQ multiplex PCR, and TCRdb kept only the in-frame ones, dropping some. Among tens of thousands of clones listed, 85% to 95% were seen once. This TCR was sampled from a female donor with multiple sclerosis, enrolled in a pregnancy study. Sequenced here: CD4+ T cells from peripheral blood mononuclear cells, sampled in the second trimester of pregnancy. The chain uses TRBV29-1 and TRBJ2-3; no clear D. The CDR3 sequence: CTLSQITDTQYF. The CDR3 nucleotides are TGCACCCTTTCCCAGATTACAGATACGCAGTATTTT.